The TCR beta chain under discussion was sequenced for a study of OX40 agonist ivuxolimab in advanced cancers. About the study as a whole: Ivuxolimab, which targeted the costimulatory receptor OX40 (CD134), was an agonistic, fully human IgG2 monoclonal antibody. Partial responses occurred in three dose-escalation patients: two with cutaneous melanoma and one with hepatocellular carcinoma. A male proportion of 82.7% and a mean age of 60 years, ranging from 23 to 79, were recorded for the dose-escalation cohort. Among the roughly 52 dose-escalation patients, about 19 had hepatocellular carcinoma, approximately 15 melanoma, 9 renal cell carcinoma and 9 head and neck cancer. Intravenous ivuxolimab was administered to patients every 2 weeks at six dose levels: 0.01, 0.1, 0.3, 1.5, 3 and 10 mg/kg. Peripheral TCRbeta sequencing was intended to test whether TCR sequence diversity was altered and clonal T-cell expansion was caused by ivuxolimab. Prior anti-PD-1, anti-PD-L1 or anti-CTLA-4 therapy was permitted, and 40% of dose-escalation patients had received checkpoint inhibitors. The paper reports the monotherapy dose-escalation portion (N of about 52 patients) of the phase I ivuxolimab trial. Study-wide conclusions, independent of this receptor: In partial responders in the 0.1-3.0 mg/kg groups, normalized peripheral clonal expansion was found to be among the lowest, especially among CD8+ T cells. After ivuxolimab, CD8+ T cells had more expanded clones than CD4+ T cells on average. Antigen specificity was not determined for the clonally expanded peripheral T cells. Low levels of normalized T-cell clonal expansion were also seen in some patients who did not respond. At doses of 0.1 to 3.0 mg/kg, clonal expansion of both CD4+ and CD8+ T cells in blood was seen between baseline and week 6.

The CDR3 has 18 amino acids, counting the end cysteine and phenylalanine. Of the read, only the CDR3 DNA is kept; its 54 bases are in frame from base 1. CDR1 and CDR2 (LGHNA, YNFKEQ) derive from the germline V gene. V loses 1 base, J loses 5 bases, and the germline ends lie 18 bases apart. Genomic DNA was isolated from the sorted cells so that the TCRbeta CDR3 region could be sequenced. The immunoSEQ Assay was used for sequencing of TCRbeta CDR3 regions. Sourced from immuneACCESS, this table was stored by TCRdb with only in-frame sequences that have V and J called. A share of the clones is absent; for the studies checked, an unresolved V gene accounts for under half, and the remainder has no known explanation. The sample table holds about 67,000 clones, of which 80% to 90% were seen once. The top ten constitute 4% to 5% of the sample. The trial excluded patients who had a history of autoimmune disease or were on systemic immunosuppression. Peripheral blood for TCR sequencing was collected from all dose cohorts at baseline, on cycle 4 day 1, and on cycle 7 day 1. The samples were taken from a phase I, first-in-human, multicenter, open-label dose-escalation trial of ivuxolimab. Adults with locally advanced or metastatic melanoma, renal cell, hepatocellular, or head and neck squamous cell carcinoma were enrolled in the trial. Before TCR sequencing, CD4+ T cells and CD8+ T cells were sorted from peripheral blood as separate populations.

In regard to this clone: Its antigen is currently not known. Base qualities are not provided; no much larger clone lies one nucleotide away.

Rearrangement joined TRBV4-2 to TRBJ1-6, with the D gene too uncertain to name. This TCR came from an adult with an advanced solid tumor such as melanoma, head and neck, liver or kidney cancer. Here the sequenced sample was CD4+ or CD8+ T cells sorted from blood, taken in a trial of the OX40 agonist ivuxolimab. The CDR3 sequence is CASSQVQNSVTNNSPLHF. Read as DNA, the sequence is TGTGCCAGCAGCCAAGTCCAGAATTCCGTAACCAATAATTCACCCCTCCACTTT.